This TCR beta chain stems from a study of blood T cell repertoires in COVID-19. Study details: In each case, the material was cDNA or gDNA derived from T cells, B-cell-depleted T cells, or PBMCs.

This clone was counted once. The CDR3 runs 18 residues. J was trimmed by 0 bases and V by 7 bases; bases with no gene match: 11. Per the germline V gene, CDR1 is MDHEN and CDR2 is SYDVKM. How the authors handled the data: Amplification with reference gene primers provided the estimates of nucleated cell counts. TCRdb's copy holds only in-frame clones and misses some; the assay was immunoSEQ multiplex PCR. That table is the source of V, J and clone size, and D and trimming were worked out from the DNA. This sample has more than 350,000 clones, with around 87% found just once. Patients of the Seattle cohort, enrolled during active infection, were followed longitudinally.

Sequenced input: peripheral blood. V and J are TRBV28 and TRBJ2-6; 8 bases are shared with TRBD1. The sequence came from a woman aged 25 to 39 with COVID-19, enrolled during active disease. The CDR3 DNA is TGTGCCAGCACATCAGGGGGCGCCTTCGTCTCTGGGGCCAACGTCCTGACTTTC. Amino acids: CASTSGGAFVSGANVLTF. Filled out from reference TRBV28 and TRBJ2-6, the complete variable domain reads DVKVTQSSRYLVKRTGEKVFLECVQDMDHENMFWYRQDPGLGLRLIYFSYDVKMKEKGDIPEGYSVSREKKERFSLILESASTNQTSMYLCASTSGGAFVSGANVLTFGAGSRLTVL.